This TCR beta chain originates from a study of OX40 agonist ivuxolimab in advanced cancers. Study-wide context: Mean age approximately 66 years, range roughly 23 to 79; approximately 80% male. Three dose-escalation patients had partial responses: one with hepatocellular carcinoma and two with cutaneous melanoma.

About this clone itself: A read error may produce the germline difference seen at one junction end.

CDR1 and CDR2 (germline): KGHSH, LQKENI. This CDR3 is built from 12 residues. Profiled with immunoSEQ multiplex PCR; TCRdb holds only in-frame clones, not every one. The data show some 80,000 clones, approximately 95% seen once. J is TRBJ1-5 and V is TRBV18; D not certain. This receptor was taken from an adult with an advanced solid tumor such as melanoma, head and neck, liver or kidney cancer. The sequencing used CD4+ or CD8+ T cells sorted from blood, collected in a trial of the OX40 agonist ivuxolimab. The CDR3 loop is CASSPPDQLQHF. CDR3 sequence (DNA): TGTGCCAGCTCACCACCGGATCAGCTCCAGCATTTT. Supplemented by reference TRBV18 and TRBJ1-5, the full variable domain reads NAGVMQNPRHLVRRRGQEARLRCSPMKGHSHVYWYRQLPEEGLKFMVYLQKENIIDESGMPKERFSAEFPKEGPSILRIQQVVRGDSAAYFCASSPPDQLQHFGDGTRLSIL.